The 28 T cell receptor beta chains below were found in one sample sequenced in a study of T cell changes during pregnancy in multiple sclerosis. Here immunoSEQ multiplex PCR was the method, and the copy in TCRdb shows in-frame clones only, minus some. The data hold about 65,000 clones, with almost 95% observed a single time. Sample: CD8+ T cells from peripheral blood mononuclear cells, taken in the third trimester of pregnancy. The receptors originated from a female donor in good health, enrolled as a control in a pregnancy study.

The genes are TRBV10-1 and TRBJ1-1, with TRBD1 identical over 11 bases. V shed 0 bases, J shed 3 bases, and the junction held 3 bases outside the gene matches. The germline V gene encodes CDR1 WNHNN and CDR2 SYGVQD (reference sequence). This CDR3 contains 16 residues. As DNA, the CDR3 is TGCGCCAGCAGTGAGTCGGACAGGGGGCAGGACACTGAAGCTTTCTTT. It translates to CASSESDRGQDTEAFF.

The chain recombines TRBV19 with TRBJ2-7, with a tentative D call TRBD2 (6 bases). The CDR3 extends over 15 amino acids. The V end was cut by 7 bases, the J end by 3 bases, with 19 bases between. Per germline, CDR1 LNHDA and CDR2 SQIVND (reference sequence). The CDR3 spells CASTPRGEGLYEQYF. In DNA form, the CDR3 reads TGTGCCAGTACCCCGCGGGGAGAGGGGCTCTACGAGCAGTACTTC.

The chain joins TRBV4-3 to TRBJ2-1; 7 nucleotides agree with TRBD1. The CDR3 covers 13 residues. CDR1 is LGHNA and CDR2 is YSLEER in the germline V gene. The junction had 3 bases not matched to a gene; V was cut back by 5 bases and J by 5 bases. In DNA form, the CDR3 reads TGCGCCAGCAGCTACACAGGGGACAATGAGCAGTTCTTC. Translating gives CASSYTGDNEQFF.

The CDR3 nucleotides are TGTGCCAGCAGTTCAGCAGGGGCTAGCTCTGGGGCCAACGTCCTGACTTTC. Translation gives CASSSAGASSGANVLTF. The V gene is TRBV27, the J gene TRBJ2-6, with D possibly TRBD1 on 6 matching bases. The V gene lost 4 bases and the J gene lost 0 bases, with 13 bases spanning the gap. CDR1 and CDR2 (germline): MNHEY, SMNVEV (reference sequence). This CDR3 region has 17 residues.

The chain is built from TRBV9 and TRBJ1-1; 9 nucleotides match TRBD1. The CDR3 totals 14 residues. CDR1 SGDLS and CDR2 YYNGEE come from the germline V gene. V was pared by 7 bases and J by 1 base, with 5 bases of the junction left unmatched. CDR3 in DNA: TGTGCCAGCGGGACAGGGAACCCGAACACTGAAGCTTTCTTT. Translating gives CASGTGNPNTEAFF.

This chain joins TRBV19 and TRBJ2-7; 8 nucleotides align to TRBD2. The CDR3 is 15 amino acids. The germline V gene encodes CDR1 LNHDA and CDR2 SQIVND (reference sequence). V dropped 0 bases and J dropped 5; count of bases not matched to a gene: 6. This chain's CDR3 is CASSIDHRREDEQYF. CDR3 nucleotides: TGTGCCAGTAGTATAGATCATCGGCGGGAGGACGAGCAGTACTTC.

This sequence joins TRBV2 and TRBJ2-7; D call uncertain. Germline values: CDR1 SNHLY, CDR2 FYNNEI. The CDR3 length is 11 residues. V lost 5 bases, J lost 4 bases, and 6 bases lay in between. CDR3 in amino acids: CASSPVYEQYF. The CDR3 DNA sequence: TGTGCCAGCAGTCCCGTGTACGAGCAGTACTTC.

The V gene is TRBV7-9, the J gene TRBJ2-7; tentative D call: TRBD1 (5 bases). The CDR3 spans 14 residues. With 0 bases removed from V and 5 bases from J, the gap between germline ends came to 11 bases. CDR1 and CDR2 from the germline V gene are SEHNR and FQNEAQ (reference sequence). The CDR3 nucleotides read TGTGCCAGCAGCTTAGCCAGGGTGGTCAACGAGCAGTACTTC. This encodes CASSLARVVNEQYF.

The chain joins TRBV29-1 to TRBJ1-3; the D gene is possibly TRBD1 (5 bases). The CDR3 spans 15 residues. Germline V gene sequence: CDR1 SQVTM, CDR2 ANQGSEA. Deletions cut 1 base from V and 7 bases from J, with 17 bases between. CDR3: CSVEVRSGYYNTIYF. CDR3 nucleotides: TGCAGCGTTGAAGTTCGTTCAGGGTATTACAACACCATATATTTT. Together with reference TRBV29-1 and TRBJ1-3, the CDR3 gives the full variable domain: SAVISQKPSRDICQRGTSLTIQCQVDSQVTMMFWYRQQPGQSLTLIATANQGSEATYESGFVIDKFPISRPNLTFSTLTVSNMSPEDSSIYLCSVEVRSGYYNTIYFGEGSWLTVV.

Here the CDR3 reads CASSQAGETQYF. The CDR3 bases are TGCGCCAGCAGTCAAGCGGGGGAGACCCAGTACTTC. This chain links TRBV23-1 with TRBJ2-5; tentative D call: TRBD2 (6 bases). TRBV23-1 has ORF status, its function being uncertain. V gave up 2 bases and J gave up 5 bases, with 6 bases separating them. The length of the CDR3 is 12 residues.

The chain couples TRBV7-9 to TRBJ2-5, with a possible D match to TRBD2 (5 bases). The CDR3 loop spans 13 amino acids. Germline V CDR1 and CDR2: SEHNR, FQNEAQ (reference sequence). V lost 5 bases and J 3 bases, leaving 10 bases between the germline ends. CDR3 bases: TGTGCCAGCAGCCCGGACTCCAAAGAGACCCAGTACTTC. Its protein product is CASSPDSKETQYF. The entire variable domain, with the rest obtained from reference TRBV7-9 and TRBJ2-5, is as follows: DTGVSQNPRHKITKRGQNVTFRCDPISEHNRLYWYRQTLGQGPEFLTYFQNEAQLEKSRLLSDRFSAERPKGSFSTLEIQRTEQGDSAMYLCASSPDSKETQYFGPGTRLLVL.

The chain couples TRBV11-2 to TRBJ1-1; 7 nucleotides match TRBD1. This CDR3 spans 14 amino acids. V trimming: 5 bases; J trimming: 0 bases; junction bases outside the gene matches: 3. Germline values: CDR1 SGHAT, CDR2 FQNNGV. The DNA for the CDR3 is TGTGCCAGCAGCCATCAGGGGGTGAACACTGAAGCTTTCTTT. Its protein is CASSHQGVNTEAFF.

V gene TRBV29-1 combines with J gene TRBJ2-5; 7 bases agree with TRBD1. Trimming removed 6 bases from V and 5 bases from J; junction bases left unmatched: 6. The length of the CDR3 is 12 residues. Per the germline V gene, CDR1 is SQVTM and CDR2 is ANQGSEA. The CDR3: CSVPDRAETQYF. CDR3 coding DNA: TGCAGCGTCCCCGACAGGGCTGAGACCCAGTACTTC.

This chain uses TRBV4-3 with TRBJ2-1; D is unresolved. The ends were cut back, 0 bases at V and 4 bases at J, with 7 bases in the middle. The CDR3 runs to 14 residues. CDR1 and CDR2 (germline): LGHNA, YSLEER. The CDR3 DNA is TGCGCCAGCAGCCAAGAACAGCTGTACAATGAGCAGTTCTTC. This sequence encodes CASSQEQLYNEQFF.

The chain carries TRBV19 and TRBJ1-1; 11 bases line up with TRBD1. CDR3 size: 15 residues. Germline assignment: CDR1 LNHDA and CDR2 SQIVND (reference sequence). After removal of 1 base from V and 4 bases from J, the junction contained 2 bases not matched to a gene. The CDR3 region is CASSIAGTGGTEAFF. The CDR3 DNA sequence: TGTGCCAGTAGTATAGCTGGGACAGGGGGCACTGAAGCTTTCTTT.

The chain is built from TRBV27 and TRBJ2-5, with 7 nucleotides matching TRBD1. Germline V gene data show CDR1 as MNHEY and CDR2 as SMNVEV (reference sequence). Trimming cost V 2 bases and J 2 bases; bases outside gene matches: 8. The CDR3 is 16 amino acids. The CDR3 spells CASSLARQGGQETQYF. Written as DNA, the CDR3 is TGTGCCAGCAGTTTAGCGCGACAGGGTGGTCAAGAGACCCAGTACTTC.

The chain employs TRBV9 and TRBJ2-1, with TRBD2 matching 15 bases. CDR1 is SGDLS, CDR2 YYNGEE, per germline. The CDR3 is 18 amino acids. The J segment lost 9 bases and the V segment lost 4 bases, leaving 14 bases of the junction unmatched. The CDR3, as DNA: TGTGCCAGCAGCCCCTATCGGGGACTAGCGGGGGGCCGGGGTGAGCAGTTCTTC. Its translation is CASSPYRGLAGGRGEQFF.

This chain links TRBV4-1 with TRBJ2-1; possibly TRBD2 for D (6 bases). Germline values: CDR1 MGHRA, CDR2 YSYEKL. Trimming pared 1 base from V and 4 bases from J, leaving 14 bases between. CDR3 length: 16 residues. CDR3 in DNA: TGCGCCAGCAGCCAAGGGGGTGGGCGGGGTTACAATGAGCAGTTCTTC. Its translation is CASSQGGGRGYNEQFF.

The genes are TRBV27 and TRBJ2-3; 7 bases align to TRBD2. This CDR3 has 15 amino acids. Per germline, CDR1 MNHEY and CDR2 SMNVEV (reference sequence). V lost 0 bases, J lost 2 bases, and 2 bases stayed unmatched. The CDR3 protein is CASSLSGGNTDTQYF. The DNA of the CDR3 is TGTGCCAGCAGTTTATCCGGGGGGAACACAGATACGCAGTATTTT.

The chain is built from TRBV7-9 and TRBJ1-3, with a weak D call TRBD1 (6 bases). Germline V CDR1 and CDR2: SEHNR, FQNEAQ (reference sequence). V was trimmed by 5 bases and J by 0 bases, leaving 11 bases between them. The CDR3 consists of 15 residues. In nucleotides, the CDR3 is TGTGCCAGCAGCGGCCGGGACAACTCTGGAAACACCATATATTTT. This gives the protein CASSGRDNSGNTIYF. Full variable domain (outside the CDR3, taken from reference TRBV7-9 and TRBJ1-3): DTGVSQNPRHKITKRGQNVTFRCDPISEHNRLYWYRQTLGQGPEFLTYFQNEAQLEKSRLLSDRFSAERPKGSFSTLEIQRTEQGDSAMYLCASSGRDNSGNTIYFGEGSWLTVV.

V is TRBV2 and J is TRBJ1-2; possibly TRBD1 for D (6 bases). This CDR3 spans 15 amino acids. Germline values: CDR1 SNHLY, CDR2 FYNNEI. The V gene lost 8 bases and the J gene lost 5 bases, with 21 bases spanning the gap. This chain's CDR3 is CASSPWAGDAYGYTF. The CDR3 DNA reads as TGTGCCAGCTCTCCGTGGGCAGGGGATGCTTATGGCTACACCTTC.

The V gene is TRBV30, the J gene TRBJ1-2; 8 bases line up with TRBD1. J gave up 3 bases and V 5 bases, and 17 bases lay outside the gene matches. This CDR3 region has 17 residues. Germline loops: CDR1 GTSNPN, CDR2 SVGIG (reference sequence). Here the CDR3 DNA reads TGTGCCTGGTCGATTTGGTCAGGGGGCGCGTCCCACTATGGCTACACCTTC. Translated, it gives CAWSIWSGGASHYGYTF.

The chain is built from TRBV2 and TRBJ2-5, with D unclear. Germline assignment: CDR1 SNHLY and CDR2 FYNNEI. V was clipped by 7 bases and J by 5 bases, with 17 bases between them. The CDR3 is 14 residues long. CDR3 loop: CASKKPEAWETQYF. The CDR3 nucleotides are TGTGCCAGCAAAAAACCTGAGGCGTGGGAGACCCAGTACTTC.

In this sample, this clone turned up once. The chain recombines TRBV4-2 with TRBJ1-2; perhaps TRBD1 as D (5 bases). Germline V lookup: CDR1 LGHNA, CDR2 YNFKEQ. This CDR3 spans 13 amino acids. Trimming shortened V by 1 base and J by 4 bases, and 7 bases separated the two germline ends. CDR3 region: CASSQGGVYGYTF. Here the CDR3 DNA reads TGTGCCAGCAGCCAAGGGGGCGTCTATGGCTACACCTTC.

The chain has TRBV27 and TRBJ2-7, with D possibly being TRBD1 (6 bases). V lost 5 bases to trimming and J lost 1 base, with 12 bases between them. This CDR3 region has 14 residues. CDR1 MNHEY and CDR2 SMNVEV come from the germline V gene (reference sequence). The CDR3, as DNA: TGTGCCAGCAGTCCCAGACAGGCTTCCTACGAGCAGTACTTC. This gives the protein CASSPRQASYEQYF.

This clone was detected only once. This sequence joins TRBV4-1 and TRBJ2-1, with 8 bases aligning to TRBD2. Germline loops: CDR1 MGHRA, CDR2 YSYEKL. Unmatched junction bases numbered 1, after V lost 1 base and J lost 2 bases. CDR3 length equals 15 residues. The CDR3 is CASSQAGGTYNEQFF. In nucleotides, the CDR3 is TGCGCCAGCAGCCAAGCGGGGGGGACCTACAATGAGCAGTTCTTC.

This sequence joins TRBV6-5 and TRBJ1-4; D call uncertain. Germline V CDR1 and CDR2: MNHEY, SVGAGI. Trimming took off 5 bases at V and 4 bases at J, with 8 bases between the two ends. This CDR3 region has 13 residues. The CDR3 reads CASSTSVNEKLFF. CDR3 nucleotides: TGTGCCAGCAGTACAAGCGTTAATGAAAAACTGTTTTTT.

The DNA for the CDR3 is TGTGCCAGCTCACCGATTTCACAGAGCTCCTACGAGCAGTACTTC. Translation gives CASSPISQSSYEQYF. The gene calls are TRBV18 and TRBJ2-7, with D uncertain. This CDR3 is built from 15 residues. Germline loops: CDR1 KGHSH, CDR2 LQKENI. The V gene lost 3 bases and the J gene lost 0 bases, with 12 bases spanning the gap.